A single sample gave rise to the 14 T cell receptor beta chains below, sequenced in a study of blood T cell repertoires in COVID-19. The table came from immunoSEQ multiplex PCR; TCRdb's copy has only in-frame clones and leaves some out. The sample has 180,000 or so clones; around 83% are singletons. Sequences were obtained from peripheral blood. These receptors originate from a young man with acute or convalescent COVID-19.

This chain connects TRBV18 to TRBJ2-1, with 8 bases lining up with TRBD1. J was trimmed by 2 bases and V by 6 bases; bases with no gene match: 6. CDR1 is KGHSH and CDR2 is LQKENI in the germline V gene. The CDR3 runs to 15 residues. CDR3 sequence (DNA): TGTGCCAGCTCGCCCGGGACAGGAGCCTACAATGAGCAGTTCTTC. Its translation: CASSPGTGAYNEQFF.

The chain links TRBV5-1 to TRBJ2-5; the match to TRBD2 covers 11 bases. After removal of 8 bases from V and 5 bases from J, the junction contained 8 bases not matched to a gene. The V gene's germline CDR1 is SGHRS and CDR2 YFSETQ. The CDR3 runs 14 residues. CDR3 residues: CASFSGGAAETQYF. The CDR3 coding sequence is TGCGCCAGTTTTAGCGGGGGGGCTGCGGAGACCCAGTACTTC.

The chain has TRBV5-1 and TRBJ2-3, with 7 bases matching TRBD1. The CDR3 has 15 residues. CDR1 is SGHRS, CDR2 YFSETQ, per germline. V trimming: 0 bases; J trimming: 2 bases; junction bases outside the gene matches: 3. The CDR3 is CASSLADRVTDTQYF. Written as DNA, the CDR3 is TGCGCCAGCAGCTTGGCCGACAGGGTCACAGATACGCAGTATTTT.

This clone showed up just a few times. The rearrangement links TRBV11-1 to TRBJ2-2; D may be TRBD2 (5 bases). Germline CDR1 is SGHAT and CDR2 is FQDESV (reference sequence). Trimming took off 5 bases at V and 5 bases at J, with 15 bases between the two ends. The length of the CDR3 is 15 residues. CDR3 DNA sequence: TGTGCCAGCAGCCCGAGAACTAGTTCAACCGGGGAGCTGTTTTTT. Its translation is CASSPRTSSTGELFF. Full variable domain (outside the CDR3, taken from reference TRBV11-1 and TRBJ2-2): EAEVAQSPRYKITEKSQAVAFWCDPISGHATLYWYRQILGQGPELLVQFQDESVVDDSQLPKDRFSAERLKGVDSTLKIQPAELGDSAMYLCASSPRTSSTGELFFGEGSRLTVL.

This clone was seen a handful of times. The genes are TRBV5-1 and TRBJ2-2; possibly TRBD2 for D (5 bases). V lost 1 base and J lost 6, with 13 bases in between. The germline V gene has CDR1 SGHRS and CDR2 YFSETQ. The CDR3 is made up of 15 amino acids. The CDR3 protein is CASSLSVGEAGELFF. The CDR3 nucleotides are TGCGCCAGCAGCTTGAGTGTGGGAGAGGCCGGGGAGCTGTTTTTT.

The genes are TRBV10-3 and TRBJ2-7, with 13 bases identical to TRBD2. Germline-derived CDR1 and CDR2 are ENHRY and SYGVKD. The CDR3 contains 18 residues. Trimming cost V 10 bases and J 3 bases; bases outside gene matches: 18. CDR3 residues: CATGQRVLAGGENYEQYF. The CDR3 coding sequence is TGTGCCACAGGACAGAGAGTACTAGCGGGGGGGGAAAACTACGAGCAGTACTTC.

CDR3 sequence reads: CASSYRTGHGYTF. CDR3 in DNA: TGCGCCAGCAGCTACCGGACAGGGCATGGCTACACCTTC. The chain links TRBV5-1 to TRBJ1-2; 8 nucleotides agree with TRBD1. Germline V gives CDR1 SGHRS, CDR2 YFSETQ. The ends lost 3 bases at V and 6 bases at J; junction bases unmatched: 4. The CDR3 runs to 13 residues. The full variable domain, with the rest looked up from reference TRBV5-1 and TRBJ1-2, is KAGVTQTPRYLIKTRGQQVTLSCSPISGHRSVSWYQQTPGQGLQFLFEYFSETQRNKGNFPGRFSGRQFSNSRSEMNVSTLELGDSALYLCASSYRTGHGYTFGSGTRLTVV.

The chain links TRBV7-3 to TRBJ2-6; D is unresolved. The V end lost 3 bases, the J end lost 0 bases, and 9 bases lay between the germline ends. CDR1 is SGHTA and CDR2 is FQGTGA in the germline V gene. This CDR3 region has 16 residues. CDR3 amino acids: CASSFMRFSGANVLTF. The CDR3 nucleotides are TGTGCCAGCAGCTTTATGAGATTCTCTGGGGCCAACGTCCTGACTTTC.

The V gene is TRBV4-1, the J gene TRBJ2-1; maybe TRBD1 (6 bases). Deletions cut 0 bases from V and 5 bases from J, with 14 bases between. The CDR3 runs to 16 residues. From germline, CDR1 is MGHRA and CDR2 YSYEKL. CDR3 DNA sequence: TGCGCCAGCAGCCAAGATGGGGGCCTAACGAACAATGAGCAGTTCTTC. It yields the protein CASSQDGGLTNNEQFF.

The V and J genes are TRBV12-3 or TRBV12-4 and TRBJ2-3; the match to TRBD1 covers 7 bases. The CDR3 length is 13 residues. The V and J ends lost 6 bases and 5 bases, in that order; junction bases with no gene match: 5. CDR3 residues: CASSQTGVDTQYF. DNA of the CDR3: TGTGCCAGCAGCCAAACAGGGGTAGATACGCAGTATTTT.

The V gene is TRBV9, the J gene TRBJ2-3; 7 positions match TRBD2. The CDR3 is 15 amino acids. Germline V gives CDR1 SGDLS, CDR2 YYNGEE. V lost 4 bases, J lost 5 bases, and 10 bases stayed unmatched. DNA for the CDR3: TGTGCCAGCAGCACCGGGGACTACCAGCAAGATACGCAGTATTTT. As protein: CASSTGDYQQDTQYF.

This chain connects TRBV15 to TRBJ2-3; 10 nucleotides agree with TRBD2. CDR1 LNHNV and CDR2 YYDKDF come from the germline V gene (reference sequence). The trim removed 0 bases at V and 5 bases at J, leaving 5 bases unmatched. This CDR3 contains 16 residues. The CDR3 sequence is CATSRETSGVQDTQYF. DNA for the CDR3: TGTGCCACCAGCAGAGAAACTAGCGGGGTCCAAGATACGCAGTATTTT.

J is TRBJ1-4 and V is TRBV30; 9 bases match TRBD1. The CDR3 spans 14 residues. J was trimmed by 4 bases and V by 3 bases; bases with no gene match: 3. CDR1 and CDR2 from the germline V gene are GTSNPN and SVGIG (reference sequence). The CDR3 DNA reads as TGTGCCTGGAGACAGGGGGCGGGTAATGAAAAACTGTTTTTT. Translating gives CAWRQGAGNEKLFF.

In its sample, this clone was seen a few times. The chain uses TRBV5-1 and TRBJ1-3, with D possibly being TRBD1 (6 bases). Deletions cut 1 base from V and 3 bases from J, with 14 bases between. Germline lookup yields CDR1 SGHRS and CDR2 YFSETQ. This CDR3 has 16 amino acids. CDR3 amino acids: CASSLNAGVRGNTIYF. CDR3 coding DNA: TGCGCCAGCAGCTTGAACGCAGGGGTTCGTGGAAACACCATATATTTT.